The 17 T cell receptor beta chains below all came from one sample that was sequenced in a study of CD8 T cells in ankylosing spondylitis. TCRdb re-derived calls from the 5' RACE reads in MiXCR, one entry per CDR3 protein. The sample has roughly 260,000 distinct CDR3 sequences, around 20% seen once. Sequenced input: blood, either unsorted or a sorted T cell fraction (not recorded which). The origin of the receptors is a male donor with ankylosing spondylitis or in good health (not recorded which).

This clonotype was detected many times. The chain recombines TRBV11-2 with TRBJ1-4; TRBD1 matches 7 bases. Per germline, CDR1 SGHAT and CDR2 FQNNGV. With 7 bases clipped from V and 5 bases from J, the junction kept 7 bases outside the gene matches. CDR3 size: 14 residues. The CDR3 loop is CASNQGDANEKLFF. In DNA, the CDR3 is TGTGCCAGCAACCAGGGGGACGCCAATGAAAAACTGTTTTTT.

The V and J genes are TRBV20-1 and TRBJ1-6; 7 bases line up with TRBD1. Per germline, CDR1 DFQATT and CDR2 SNEGSKA (reference sequence). The V and J ends lost 4 bases and 5 bases, in that order; junction bases with no gene match: 5. CDR3 length equals 14 residues. CDR3 amino acids: CSATGTVNNSPLHF. The CDR3 nucleotides are TGCAGTGCTACCGGGACAGTGAATAATTCACCCCTCCACTTT.

This clonotype was seen more than once but under ten times. The chain has TRBV18 and TRBJ1-1; unclear D gene. The CDR3 runs to 16 residues. Looked up from germline, CDR1 is KGHSH and CDR2 is LQKENI. V lost 1 base and J lost 0, with 12 bases in between. CDR3: CASSPRVGRMNTEAFF. CDR3 nucleotides: TGTGCCAGCTCACCACGCGTAGGACGGATGAACACTGAAGCTTTCTTT.

The rearrangement uses TRBV7-3 and TRBJ2-3; 12 bases align to TRBD1. CDR3 length equals 16 residues. The V and J ends lost 2 bases and 5 bases, in that order; junction bases with no gene match: 5. Looked up from germline, CDR1 is SGHTA and CDR2 is FQGTGA. In nucleotides, the CDR3 is TGTGCCAGCAGCTTAGCCGGGACAGGGGGCAAAGATACGCAGTATTTT. Translated: CASSLAGTGGKDTQYF.

This clonotype has more than one count but fewer than ten. One end of the junction varies from germline; a read error may be responsible. The chain combines TRBV3-1 with TRBJ1-6; D not certain. This CDR3 comprises 12 residues. Germline V gene lookup returns CDR1 LGHDT and CDR2 YNNKEL (reference sequence). This chain's CDR3 is CASSQERQPLHF. CDR3 sequence (DNA): TGTGCCAGCAGCCAAGAGCGTCAACCCCTCCATTTT.

This clonotype has just a few counts. The gene calls are TRBV19 and TRBJ2-1; 14 bases are shared with TRBD2. Trimming at V came to 4 bases and at J to 6 bases, leaving 11 bases not matched to a gene. Looked up from germline, CDR1 is LNHDA and CDR2 is SQIVND (reference sequence). CDR3 length: 18 amino acids. CDR3 in amino acids: CASSKSRLAGGVGNEQFF. In DNA form, the CDR3 reads TGTGCCAGTAGTAAATCCCGACTAGCGGGAGGGGTGGGCAATGAGCAGTTCTTC.

This clonotype was counted only a few times. The J gene is TRBJ2-3, the V gene TRBV27; 10 nucleotides line up with TRBD1. Losses at the gene ends were 5 bases for V and 6 bases for J; bases not matched to a gene: 5. The V gene's germline CDR1 is MNHEY and CDR2 SMNVEV (reference sequence). The CDR3 totals 14 residues. CDR3 DNA sequence: TGTGCCAGCAGTGTAGCGGGACAGGGGGATACGCAGTATTTT. Translated, it gives CASSVAGQGDTQYF.

The rearrangement joins TRBV4-1 to TRBJ2-2; 10 bases line up with TRBD2. CDR3 size: 16 residues. The ends lost 10 bases at V and 6 bases at J; junction bases unmatched: 14. Per the germline V gene, CDR1 is MGHRA and CDR2 is YSYEKL. Written as DNA, the CDR3 is TGCGCCACGACCAAGTCCGGGACTAGCGTTCCCGGGGAGCTGTTTTTT. Its protein is CATTKSGTSVPGELFF.

The sample holds many counts of this clonotype. The chain combines TRBV12-3 or TRBV12-4 with TRBJ2-3; D is unclear. V shed 1 base and J shed 0 bases, with 2 bases lying between them. The CDR3 is 13 residues long. DNA for the CDR3: TGTGCCAGCAGTTTAGGTAGCACAGATACGCAGTATTTT. This encodes CASSLGSTDTQYF.

This clonotype was counted only a few times. The chain links TRBV20-1 to TRBJ1-6, with a weak D call TRBD1 (5 bases). V was clipped by 1 base and J by 6 bases, with 10 bases between them. The germline V gene has CDR1 DFQATT and CDR2 SNEGSKA (reference sequence). There are 14 residues in the CDR3. For the CDR3, the DNA is TGCAGTGCTAGAGTGACAGCCTTTAATTCACCCCTCCACTTT. It yields the protein CSARVTAFNSPLHF.

V gene TRBV6-1 combines with J gene TRBJ2-3; 9 bases are shared with TRBD2. CDR3 length: 17 residues. CDR1 and CDR2 (germline): MNHNS, SASEGT. Trimming removed 8 bases from V and 0 bases from J; junction bases left unmatched: 12. CDR3 DNA sequence: TGTGCCAGCCTGAGGACGGCTAGCGGGGTTAGCACAGATACGCAGTATTTT. Its translation is CASLRTASGVSTDTQYF.

CDR3 DNA: TGCAGTGCCCGTCGGAGCGACACAGATACGCAGTATTTT. This translates into CSARRSDTDTQYF. This rearrangement joins TRBV20-1 to TRBJ2-3, with unresolved D. Per germline, CDR1 DFQATT and CDR2 SNEGSKA (reference sequence). V lost 6 bases, J lost 2 bases, and 12 bases lay in between. The CDR3 totals 13 residues.

This clonotype has a handful of counts. The chain is built from TRBV15 and TRBJ1-4; TRBD1 might be the D (6 bases). This CDR3 is 15 amino acids long. The V gene lost 1 base and the J gene lost 4 bases, with 10 bases spanning the gap. CDR1 is LNHNV, CDR2 YYDKDF, per germline (reference sequence). The CDR3: CATSRVQGINEKLFF. In nucleotides, the CDR3 is TGTGCCACCAGCAGAGTACAGGGTATTAATGAAAAACTGTTTTTT.

This clonotype appeared many times. J is TRBJ2-5 and V is TRBV29-1; TRBD2 might be the D (6 bases). The ends were cut back, 1 base at V and 2 bases at J, with 14 bases in the middle. The germline CDR1 and CDR2 sequences are SQVTM and ANQGSEA. CDR3 length: 15 residues. CDR3 bases: TGCAGCGTTGAAGGGGGCGCGGGGCCACAAGAGACCCAGTACTTC. Protein product: CSVEGGAGPQETQYF.

The chain is built from TRBV27 and TRBJ2-3; 7 positions match TRBD2. V shed 9 bases and J 0 bases; nucleotides not matched to a gene: 9. The germline V gene encodes CDR1 MNHEY and CDR2 SMNVEV (reference sequence). The CDR3 totals 15 residues. The CDR3 region has the DNA TGTGCCAGTTGGGGGGGTTCCCTAAGCACAGATACGCAGTATTTT. It yields the protein CASWGGSLSTDTQYF.

This rearrangement joins TRBV11-2 to TRBJ2-2, with D unclear. With 5 bases removed from V and 6 bases from J, the gap between germline ends came to 10 bases. From germline, CDR1 is SGHAT and CDR2 FQNNGV. CDR3 length: 13 amino acids. The chain's CDR3 is CASSPNPAGELFF. The CDR3 DNA reads TGTGCCAGCAGCCCCAACCCAGCCGGGGAGCTGTTTTTT.

J is TRBJ2-2 and V is TRBV27, with 8 nucleotides matching TRBD2. The V segment lost 6 bases and the J segment 4 bases; nucleotides outside the gene matches: 13. The CDR3 is 17 amino acids. Germline CDR1 and CDR2: MNHEY and SMNVEV (reference sequence). CDR3 in DNA: TGTGCCAGCAGACGCTGGTCGGGAGGGCCGGGCACCGGGGAGCTGTTTTTT. Translating gives CASRRWSGGPGTGELFF.